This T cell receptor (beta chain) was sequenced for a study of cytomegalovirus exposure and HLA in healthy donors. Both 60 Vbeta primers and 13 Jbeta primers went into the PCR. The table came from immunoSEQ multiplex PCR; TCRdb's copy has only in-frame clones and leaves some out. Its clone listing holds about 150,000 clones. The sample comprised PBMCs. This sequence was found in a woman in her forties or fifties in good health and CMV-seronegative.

The CDR3 protein is CAWGGYSSTDTQYF. CDR3 sequence (DNA): TGTGCCTGGGGAGGGTATTCTAGCACAGATACGCAGTATTTT. This sequence joins TRBV30 and TRBJ2-3, with D tentatively TRBD2 (6 bases). Trimming shortened V by 5 bases and J by 0 bases, and 12 bases separated the two germline ends. CDR1 GTSNPN and CDR2 SVGIG come from the germline V gene (reference sequence). The CDR3 covers 14 residues.